The sequence of this TCR beta chain was determined in a study of beta chain features in type 1 diabetes. The V gene's germline CDR1 is KGHSH and CDR2 LQKENI. CDR3 size: 14 residues. Losses at the gene ends were 3 bases for V and 0 bases for J; bases not matched to a gene: 1. This clone turned up a few times. Its antigen is as yet unknown. The identical CDR3 is also encoded by other nucleotide sequences in the sample. Expressed TCRB transcripts were sequenced because the entire RNA isolate underwent reverse transcription. TCRdb's copy holds only in-frame clones and misses some; the assay was immunoSEQ multiplex PCR. Counted here are about 240,000 clones, more than 11% occurring once; the ten biggest clones make up 0.019%. Study-wide points: Moderately but significantly shorter TCRB CDR3s were found in Type 1 diabetes patients in all four CD4+ subsets.

Sequences were obtained from naive CD4+ T cells from blood. The rearrangement joins TRBV18 to TRBJ1-1; 7 nucleotides line up with TRBD1. The source of this sequence is a man aged 25-45 years with type 1 diabetes. CDR3 loop: CASSPGQLNTEAFF. CDR3 sequence (DNA): TGTGCCAGCTCACCGGGACAGCTGAACACTGAAGCTTTCTTT.